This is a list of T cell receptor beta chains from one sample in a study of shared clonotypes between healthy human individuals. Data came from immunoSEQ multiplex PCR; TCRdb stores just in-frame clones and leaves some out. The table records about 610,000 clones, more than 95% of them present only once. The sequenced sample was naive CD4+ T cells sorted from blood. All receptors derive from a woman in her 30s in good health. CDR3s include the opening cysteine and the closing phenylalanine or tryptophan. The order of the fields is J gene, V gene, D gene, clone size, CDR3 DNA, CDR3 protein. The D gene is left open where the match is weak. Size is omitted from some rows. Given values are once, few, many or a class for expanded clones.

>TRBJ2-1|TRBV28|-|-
TGTGCCAGCAGTGTTAGAGGGCGGACCCCCAATGAGCAGTTCTTC
CASSVRGRTPNEQFF
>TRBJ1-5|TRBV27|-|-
TGTGCCAGCAATCCGCAGGGGCTCAGCAATCAGCCCCAGCATTTT
CASNPQGLSNQPQHF
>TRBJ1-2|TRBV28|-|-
TGTGCCAGCAGTTTGGGGTATATATTCCCTGGCTACACCTTC
CASSLGYIFPGYTF
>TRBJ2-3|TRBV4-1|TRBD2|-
TGCGCCAGCAGCCAACCTCCGGGACTAGACACAGATACGCAGTATTTT
CASSQPPGLDTDTQYF
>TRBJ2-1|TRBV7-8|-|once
TGTGCCAGCAGCGGGACGCGAGGGTACAATGAGCAGTTCTTC
CASSGTRGYNEQFF
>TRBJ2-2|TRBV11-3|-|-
TGTGCCAGCAGCTCAGGGGACGGGAGCGGGGAGCTGTTTTTT
CASSSGDGSGELFF
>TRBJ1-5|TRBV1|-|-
TGCACCAGCAGCCCACGAAAACCCGATCCGGACAGGGGCAATCAGCCCCAGCATTTT
CTSSPRKPDPDRGNQPQHF
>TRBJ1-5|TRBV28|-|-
TGTGCCAGCAGTTTATCCTTTGGCAATCAGCCCCAGCATTTT
CASSLSFGNQPQHF
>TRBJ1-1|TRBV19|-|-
TGTGCCAGTCGAGATACGAGGAGCAGGAACACTGAAGCTTTCTTT
CASRDTRSRNTEAFF
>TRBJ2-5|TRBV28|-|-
TGTGCCAGCAGAGACGGACCCGCGGAGACCCAGTACTTC
CASRDGPAETQYF
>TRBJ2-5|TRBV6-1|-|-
TGTGCCAGCAGTGAAGGTCCAGGAGAAGAGACCCAGTACTTC
CASSEGPGEETQYF
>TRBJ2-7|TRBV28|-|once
TGTGCCAGCAGACAACCGGGACACCTCTACGAGCAGTACTTC
CASRQPGHLYEQYF
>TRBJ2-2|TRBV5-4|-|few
TGTGCCAGCAGCTGGGTCACCGGGGAGCTGTTTTTT
CASSWVTGELFF
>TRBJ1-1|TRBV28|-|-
TGTGCCAGCAGTTTAGGGACACCAGGCGCTGAAGCTTTCTTT
CASSLGTPGAEAFF
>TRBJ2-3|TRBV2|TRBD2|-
TGTGCCACCTCCCCTGGGGTAGCGGGAGCAGATACGCAGTATTTT
CATSPGVAGADTQYF
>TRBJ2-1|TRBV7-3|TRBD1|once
TGTGCCAGCAGCTTAACGGGGGGACAGGAGAACAATGAGCAGTTCTTC
CASSLTGGQENNEQFF
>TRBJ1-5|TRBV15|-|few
TGTGCCACCAGCATCAGCAATCAGCCCCAGCATTTT
CATSISNQPQHF
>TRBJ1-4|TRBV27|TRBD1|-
TGTGCCAGCGGCTCGGGACAGGGCGCGTTTAAACTGTTTTTT
CASGSGQGAFKLFF
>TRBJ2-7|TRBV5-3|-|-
TGTGCCAGAAGCTGCCTCTTATCAGAACGACACCCAAGCTCCTACGAGCAGTACTTC
CARSCLLSERHPSSYEQYF
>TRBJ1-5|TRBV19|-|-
TGTGCCAGTAGTATTACAGGAGACAGCGGAAATCAGCCCCAGCATTTT
CASSITGDSGNQPQHF
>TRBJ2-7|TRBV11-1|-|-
TGTGCCAGCAGCTCCGAGACAGCTTCGGAGGGGCAGTACTTC
CASSSETASEGQYF
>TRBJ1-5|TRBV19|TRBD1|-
TGTGCCAGTAGTATCCAGGGGGCAAGCAATCAGCCCCAGCATTTT
CASSIQGASNQPQHF
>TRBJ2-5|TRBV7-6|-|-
TGTGCCAGCAGCTTCCCGGCAGGCCGCGGGGAGACCCAGTACTTC
CASSFPAGRGETQYF
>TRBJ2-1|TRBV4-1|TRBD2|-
TGCGCCAGCGGGTCCTGGCGGGAGGGGGTTGAGCAGTTCTTC
CASGSWREGVEQFF
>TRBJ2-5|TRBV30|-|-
TGTGCCTGGAGTGCGGCCAAAAAACAAGAGACCCAGTACTTC
CAWSAAKKQETQYF
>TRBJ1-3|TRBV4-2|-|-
TGTGCCAGCAGCCAAGCCTCGGCAGGAACTGGAAACACCATATATTTT
CASSQASAGTGNTIYF
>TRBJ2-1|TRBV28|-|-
TGTGCCAGCAGTTTTGGAGGGGAGAGCTACAATGAGCAGTTCTTC
CASSFGGESYNEQFF
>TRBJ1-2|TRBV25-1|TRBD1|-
TGTGCCAGCAGTGTATTCAACGTCGTACAGGGGGCCACCTATGGCTACACCTTC
CASSVFNVVQGATYGYTF